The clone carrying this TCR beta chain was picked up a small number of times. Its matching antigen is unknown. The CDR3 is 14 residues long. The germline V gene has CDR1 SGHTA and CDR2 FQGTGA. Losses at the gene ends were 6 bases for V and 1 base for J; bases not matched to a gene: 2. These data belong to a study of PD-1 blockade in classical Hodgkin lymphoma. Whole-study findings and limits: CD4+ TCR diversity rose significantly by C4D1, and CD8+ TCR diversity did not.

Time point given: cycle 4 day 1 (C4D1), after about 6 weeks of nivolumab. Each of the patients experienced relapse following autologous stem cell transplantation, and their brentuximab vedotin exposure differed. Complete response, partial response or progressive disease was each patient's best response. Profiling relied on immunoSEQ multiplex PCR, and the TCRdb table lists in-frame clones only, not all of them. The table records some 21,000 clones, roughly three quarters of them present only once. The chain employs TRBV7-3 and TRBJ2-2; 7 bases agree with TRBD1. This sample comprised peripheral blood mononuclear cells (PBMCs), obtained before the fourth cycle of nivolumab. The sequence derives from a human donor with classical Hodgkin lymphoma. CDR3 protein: CASRRDRNTGELFF. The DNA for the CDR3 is TGTGCCAGCAGAAGGGACAGGAACACCGGGGAGCTGTTTTTT.